Below are 11 T cell receptor beta chains sequenced from a single sample in a study of T cell responses to AZD1222 COVID-19 vaccine. The method was immunoSEQ multiplex PCR; TCRdb's version includes in-frame clones alone and lacks a portion of them. This table holds 80,000 to 90,000 clones, around nine tenths found once. Sequencing was performed on peripheral blood, taken on day 0 of AZD1222 vaccination. The receptors originated from an adult in good health.

The chain joins TRBV28 to TRBJ1-6; 12 nucleotides align to TRBD1. The CDR3 has 16 amino acids. Germline loops: CDR1 MDHEN, CDR2 SYDVKM. The V segment lost 5 bases and the J segment 10 bases; nucleotides outside the gene matches: 9. For the CDR3, the DNA is TGTGCCAGCAGTCCTCGGGGACAGGGGGCGCAGTCACCCCTCCACTTT. Its translation is CASSPRGQGAQSPLHF.

This chain links TRBV3-1 (or the pseudogene TRBV3-2) with TRBJ1-4; D not resolved. V gave up 4 bases and J gave up 5 bases, with 20 bases separating them. The germline gives CDR1 LGHDT, CDR2 YNNKEL (reference sequence). This CDR3 is 17 amino acids long. CDR3: CASSPQIKRMPNEKLFF. For the CDR3, the DNA is TGTGCCAGCAGCCCGCAGATAAAGCGGATGCCAAATGAAAAACTGTTTTTT.

This chain uses TRBV5-1 with TRBJ1-1; 7 bases match TRBD1. CDR1 is SGHRS and CDR2 is YFSETQ in the germline V gene. The length of the CDR3 is 14 residues. Unmatched junction bases numbered 9, after V lost 9 bases and J lost 1 base. The CDR3 DNA is TGCGCCACCCACCGTGGGACAGAGAACACTGAAGCTTTCTTT. It specifies CATHRGTENTEAFF.

The chain couples TRBV5-1 to TRBJ2-2; no clear D gene. Per germline, CDR1 SGHRS and CDR2 YFSETQ. The CDR3 consists of 14 residues. Trimming stripped 6 bases from V and 6 bases from J, with 15 bases between. DNA for the CDR3: TGCGCCAGCAACCCTGGGGTTAACGCCGGGGAGCTGTTTTTT. Translated: CASNPGVNAGELFF.

The chain is built from TRBV6-2 or TRBV6-3 and TRBJ1-5; D remains unclear. Trimming took 6 bases from V and 5 from J, leaving 8 bases between them. Germline CDR1 MNHEY, CDR2 SVGEGT. The CDR3 is 12 amino acids. This CDR3 is CASSPNYQPQHF. For the CDR3, the DNA is TGTGCCAGCAGCCCAAACTATCAGCCCCAGCATTTT.

This clone is a singleton in its sample. This sequence joins TRBV7-2 and TRBJ1-1; the D gene is possibly TRBD1 (6 bases). Trimming stripped 6 bases from V and 7 bases from J, with 21 bases between. Germline assignment: CDR1 SGHTA and CDR2 FQGNSA. The CDR3 is 15 amino acids. CDR3 region: CASRRIQGSVGEAFF. CDR3 coding DNA: TGTGCCAGCAGGCGAATACAGGGCTCGGTAGGTGAAGCTTTCTTT.

The V and J genes are TRBV5-6 and TRBJ1-1, with 7 positions matching TRBD1. The CDR3 totals 13 residues. From germline, CDR1 is SGHDT and CDR2 YYEEEE. The ends lost 6 bases at V and 4 bases at J; junction bases unmatched: 6. CDR3 sequence: CASTGTEGTEAFF. The CDR3 DNA sequence: TGTGCCAGCACCGGGACAGAAGGCACTGAAGCTTTCTTT.

The CDR3 DNA sequence: TGTGCCAGTAGTAGGGCAGGGAAGGTCCAAGAGACCCAGTACTTC. Encoded protein: CASSRAGKVQETQYF. The chain has TRBV19 and TRBJ2-5; tentative D call: TRBD1 (5 bases). The V and J ends lost 4 bases and 1 base respectively, with 13 bases between them. The CDR3 is 15 residues long. Germline values: CDR1 LNHDA, CDR2 SQIVND (reference sequence).

This chain links TRBV6-5 with TRBJ1-5; TRBD1 agrees at 8 bases. V trimming: 8 bases; J trimming: 2 bases; junction bases outside the gene matches: 2. CDR1 and CDR2 (germline): MNHEY, SVGAGI. CDR3 size: 13 residues. The CDR3 loop is CASEDRGNQPQHF. The CDR3 DNA follows: TGTGCCAGCGAGGACAGGGGCAATCAGCCCCAGCATTTT.

The CDR3 loop is CATSDGRDSLYNQPQHF. CDR3 DNA: TGTGCCACCAGTGATGGCCGGGACAGCCTATACAATCAGCCCCAGCATTTT. The chain recombines TRBV24-1 with TRBJ1-5; 7 bases match TRBD1. V shed 3 bases, J shed 3 bases, and the junction held 10 bases outside the gene matches. CDR3 size: 17 residues. Germline CDR1 and CDR2: KGHDR and SFDVKD.

V gene TRBV7-9 combines with J gene TRBJ1-1, with a possible D match to TRBD1 (6 bases). V was cut by 1 base and J by 0 bases, with 12 bases left in between. The germline V gene encodes CDR1 SEHNR and CDR2 FQNEAQ (reference sequence). The CDR3 totals 16 residues. CDR3 coding DNA: TGTGCCAGCAGCTTAGATGGGACATCGATGAACACTGAAGCTTTCTTT. This sequence encodes CASSLDGTSMNTEAFF.